Below, one T cell receptor beta chain is given with its context. This entry belongs to a study of blood T cell repertoires in COVID-19. Across the whole study: Specimens from acute and convalescent COVID-19 originated in the United States, Italy and Spain. T cells, B-cell-depleted T cells, or PBMCs provided the cDNA or gDNA that served as material.

Original data processing: Researchers report that nucleated cell counts were estimated from reference gene primer amplification. Measured with immunoSEQ multiplex PCR; TCRdb has only the in-frame clones, and not every one. That table supplies the V and J calls and clone size; D and trimming were determined from the DNA. Found here are 220,000 or so clones, about 80% of them singletons; the top ten hold roughly 2.4%. CDR1 is SGHNT and CDR2 is YYREEE in the germline V gene (reference sequence). This CDR3 region has 13 residues. J gave up 1 base and V 7 bases, and 1 base lay outside the gene matches. The TCR sequence derives from an older woman with acute or convalescent COVID-19. Sequencing was performed on peripheral blood. The J gene is TRBJ2-2, the V gene TRBV5-4; 7 bases are a match to TRBD2. Here the CDR3 DNA reads TGTGCCAGCGGGACTAAGAACACCGGGGAGCTGTTTTTT. Protein sequence: CASGTKNTGELFF.